This TCR beta chain was recovered during a study of cytomegalovirus exposure and HLA in healthy donors (dated 2017 in TCRdb). Looking at the study overall: In an earlier analysis of around 540 of the donors, 250 to 350 Gb of sequence data and some 120 million unique TCR beta sequences from about 190 million T cells were reported. An early release covering just under 650 HLA-typed donors comprised about 300 gigabases of sequencing data and around 80 million unique TCR sequences. Of the 350 to 400 genotyped donors, 65% to 90% fell in the genetic ancestry cluster associated with self-reported Caucasian donors. The study aimed to test whether signatures of past pathogen exposure could be identified by cataloging public T cell receptors. Using immunosequencing, the study profiled T cell repertoires from 550 to 750 subjects and related those repertoires to cytomegalovirus serostatus. Besides the first cohort of 550 to 750 subjects, a separate validation cohort made up of roughly 120 different subjects was used. The study combined high-throughput TCR immunosequencing, statistical association of individual TCRs with disease status, and machine learning to predict cytomegalovirus infection status. To study patterns of TCR occurrence, a later analysis re-analyzed previously published TCR beta repertoires from 650 to 750 donors and added high-resolution HLA genotyping. In the later analysis, no new phenotypic data were used to find candidate immune exposures; instead, reliance was placed on TCR beta sequences and their occurrence across donors. To decide whether each TCR beta V gene segment behaved as functional or pseudogenic, an earlier analysis of fewer than 750 of the donors relied on high-throughput TCR beta sequencing. Donor age, sex, ethnicity and CMV serostatus were collected together with the repertoire data. A later genetic analysis used genome-wide SNP genotypes for about 60% of the roughly 670 donors, treating that subset as a discovery cohort. All discovery cohort repertoires had been generated on a single sequencing platform. HLA typing included class I and class II loci at four-digit resolution. The number of donors typed differed by locus, with about 629-630 for A, B, C, DRB1 and DQB1, around 500 for DQA1, 606 for DPA1, and around 460 for DPB1. Four to six DR-DQ haplotypes were handled as single units for association and clustering, since linkage in the cohort was strong. Among roughly 370 genotyped donors of the cohort, an average of around 240,000 unique TCR beta nucleotide sequences were sequenced per donor, roughly 20% of them non-productive.

Remarks on this clone: What antigen it recognizes has not been identified. Per-base quality was not reported, and no clone a single base away is much larger than it.

Receptor libraries were prepared by the immunoSEQ multiplex PCR assay. A mixture of 60 forward primers for TCR Vbeta segments and 13 reverse primers for TCR Jbeta segments was used in the multiplex PCR. The CDR3 region of rearranged TCR beta genes was amplified from genomic DNA with a multiplex PCR assay. On the Illumina HiSeq System, the amplified TCR beta libraries were sequenced as 87-base-pair reads. On the study's bioinformatics: In a later analysis, around 80 million unique TCR beta chains were counted across the roughly 670 repertoires, and around 11 million of these chains were shared by at least two donors. Raw reads were error-corrected and collapsed into unique sequences by a nearest-neighbor algorithm in which closely related sequences were merged to remove PCR and sequencing errors. To assign V, D and J gene segments, CDR3 sequences were aligned to IMGT reference sequences. For a sequence to be retained, at least a six-nucleotide match to both a V gene segment and a J gene segment was required. Rearrangements were called productive when the CDR3 lacked stop codons and stayed in frame with V and J; all others were non-productive. CDR3 was defined according to IMGT convention as the region running from the second conserved V-encoded cysteine to the conserved J-encoded phenylalanine. The earlier analysis of about 500 of the donors excluded sequences that lacked an unambiguous match to a single V gene segment. An earlier analysis of about 590 of the donors classified V segments as functional when productive rearrangements were above 56.7% and as segregating when the standard deviation between donors was above 5%. A statistical classification framework was built for diagnosing cytomegalovirus status from the catalog of TCR beta chain sequences. A later analysis assigned V and J genes by comparing TCR nucleotide sequences with IMGT/GENE-DB human TR gene sequences. A later analysis assigned CDR3 sequences and most-parsimonious VDJ recombination scenarios with the TCRdist pipeline. A later analysis defined each TCR beta chain by its CDR3 amino acid sequence plus V-gene family, and excluded reads lacking a unique V-gene family. In a later analysis, nearly 600 highly shared, low-generation-probability nucleotide sequences were removed to address suspected cross-contamination and a sequencing artifact. For each public chain, a later analysis derived a clonal expansion index from normalized ranks of inferred template counts within each repertoire. In a later analysis, generation probabilities were computed using a VDJ recombination model fitted to out-of-frame rearrangements, and the results were checked against IGoR. In a later analysis, hypergeometric tests were used to score TCR-TCR, TCR-HLA and TCR-CMV co-occurrence, with a repertoire-size bias correction applied to TCR pairs. A later analysis estimated false discovery rates by permuting HLA or CMV assignments 20 times. In a later analysis, co-occurring TCRs were grouped using DBSCAN, with TCRdist sequence similarity added in when clustering inside HLA-allele-positive subsets. Repertoires with fewer than 30,000 or more than 120,000 public chains, plus five repertoires with anomalous nucleotide sharing, were excluded from co-occurrence clustering. The table comes from immuneACCESS by way of TCRdb, which keeps in-frame sequences with V and J called. Part of the clones is missing from these tables; in studies checked, under half for an unresolved V gene and the rest for unknown reasons. V, J and clone size reflect that table, while D and trimming were determined from the DNA. The sample table contains roughly 220,000 clones; only one count was recorded for 82% of them. The top ten clones comprise less than 3.5% of the sample.

The cohort was made up of several hundred healthy bone marrow donors. At the time of sampling, every cohort member was nominally healthy, though immune exposures that went unrecorded were likely present. The donor was CMV seronegative and belonged to the group of roughly 330 seronegative cohort members. Each donor provided a peripheral blood sample, and peripheral blood mononuclear cells were used for TCR beta sequencing. Genomic DNA was extracted from the blood cell samples with the Qiagen DNeasy Blood Extraction Kit. Trimming costs V 0 bases and J 0 bases, and their ends lie 8 bases apart. Per the germline V gene, MGHRA is the CDR1 and YSYEKL is the CDR2. CDR3 length: 15 amino acids, cysteine to phenylalanine. Solely the CDR3 DNA is kept, with 45 bases framed from the first base. Overall study results and their limits: The only immune exposure information available for the cohort was CMV serostatus. The study gave a list of around 170 TCR beta chains associated with cytomegalovirus. Compared with equally common non-associated chains, HLA-associated TCR beta chains in a later analysis were more clonally expanded and had lower generation probabilities. While some public TCRs were present in many individuals, most TCR sequences turned up only very rarely across donors. Correlated functional status among segregating V segments might reflect linkage disequilibrium, but an unknown experimental factor could not be ruled out. Because HLA typing was missing for some donors at each locus, association tests included only the typed subset. Assigning TCR associations to individual alleles was difficult when HLA alleles, especially DR and DQ, strongly co-occurred. At a false discovery rate of 0.05, a later analysis linked around 15,000 TCR beta sequences to specific HLA alleles. Broadly in line with IMGT annotations, most TCR beta V segments showed up in productive rearrangements about 90% or about 30% of the time in an earlier analysis of approximately 640 of the donors. A further reported finding was that TCR beta sequences accurately predicted the HLA-A and HLA-B alleles for most subjects in the first cohort. The authors suggested that the approach could potentially be generalized to other disease states and immunological phenotypes. Cytomegalovirus status was reported to be diagnosed by the classifier with high specificity and sensitivity in both the original and validation cohorts. According to a later analysis, most CMV-associated TCR beta chains appeared to be HLA-restricted, and the HLA associations seemed to be driven largely by CMV exposure. A later genetic analysis associated a missense DCLRE1C variant with V-gene and J-gene trimming of TCR beta chains, and an independent cohort replicated the association. According to a later analysis, parvovirus B19, influenza, CMV and Epstein-Barr virus appeared linked to several top co-occurrence clusters. In this cohort, only TCR beta chains were sequenced, and detectable features were limited by the absence of alpha or paired-chain data. Presence/absence analyses assumed roughly uniform sequencing depth across donors, an assumption that may not hold. Compared with the roughly 600-donor mean, donors in an Asian-associated ancestry cluster had fewer N-insertions in productive TCRs, according to a later genetic analysis. In a later analysis, TCR association rates were found to vary across HLA loci, with the most associated TCRs seen for DRB1 alleles and the fewest for HLA-C alleles. Over 15 rarely observed V segments, including chromosome 9 orphons, were excluded from the earlier analysis of several hundred of the donors because counts were too low. Because the 87-base-pair reads could not distinguish some IMGT-functional V segments, including TRBV6-2 and TRBV6-3, those segments were excluded. A group of highly shared sequence variants was considered likely to be a technical artifact of the sequencing pipeline. A few of the identified cytomegalovirus-associated TCR beta chains were confirmed in vitro to be specific for cytomegalovirus antigens.

The rearrangement combines TRBV4-1 with TRBJ1-2; the D segment cannot be called with confidence. Sequencing was performed on PBMCs. The receptor was derived from a woman aged 40 to 50 in good health and CMV-seronegative. CDR3 loop: CASSQDDTANYGYTF. The DNA reads TGCGCCAGCAGCCAAGATGACACAGCTAACTATGGCTACACCTTC.